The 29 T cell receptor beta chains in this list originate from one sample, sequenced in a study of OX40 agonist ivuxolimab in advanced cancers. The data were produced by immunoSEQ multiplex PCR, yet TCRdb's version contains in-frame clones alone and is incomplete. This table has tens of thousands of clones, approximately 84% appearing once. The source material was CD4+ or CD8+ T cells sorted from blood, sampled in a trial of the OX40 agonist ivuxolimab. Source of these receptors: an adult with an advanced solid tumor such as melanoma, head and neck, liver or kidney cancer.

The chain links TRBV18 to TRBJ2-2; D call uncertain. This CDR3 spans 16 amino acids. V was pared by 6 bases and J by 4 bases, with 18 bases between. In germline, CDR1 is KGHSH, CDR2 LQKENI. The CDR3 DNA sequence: TGTGCCAGCTCGCCTCGAGGCCTACGGAGCACCGGGGAGCTGTTTTTT. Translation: CASSPRGLRSTGELFF.

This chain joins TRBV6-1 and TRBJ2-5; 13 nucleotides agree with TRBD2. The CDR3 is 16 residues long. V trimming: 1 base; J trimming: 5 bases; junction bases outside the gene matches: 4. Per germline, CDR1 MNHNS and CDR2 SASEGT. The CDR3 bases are TGTGCCAGCAGTGAAGGGACTAGCGGGAGAGGGGAGACCCAGTACTTC. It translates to CASSEGTSGRGETQYF.

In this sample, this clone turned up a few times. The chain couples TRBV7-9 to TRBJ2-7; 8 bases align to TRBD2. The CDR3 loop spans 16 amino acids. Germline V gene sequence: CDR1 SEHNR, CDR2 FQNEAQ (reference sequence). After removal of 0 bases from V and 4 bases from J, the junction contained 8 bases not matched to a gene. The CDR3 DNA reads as TGTGCCAGCAGCTTAGCGTACGCGGGAGGAAGATACGAGCAGTACTTC. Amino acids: CASSLAYAGGRYEQYF. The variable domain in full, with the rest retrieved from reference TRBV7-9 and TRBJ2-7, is DTGVSQNPRHKITKRGQNVTFRCDPISEHNRLYWYRQTLGQGPEFLTYFQNEAQLEKSRLLSDRFSAERPKGSFSTLEIQRTEQGDSAMYLCASSLAYAGGRYEQYFGPGTRLTVT.

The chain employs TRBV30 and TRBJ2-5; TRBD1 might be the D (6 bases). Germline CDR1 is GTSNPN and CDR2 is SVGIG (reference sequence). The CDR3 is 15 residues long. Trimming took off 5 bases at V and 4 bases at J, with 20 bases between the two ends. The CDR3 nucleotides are TGTGCCTGGGGGTTAAGGGACATAGTAAGAGAGACCCAGTACTTC. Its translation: CAWGLRDIVRETQYF.

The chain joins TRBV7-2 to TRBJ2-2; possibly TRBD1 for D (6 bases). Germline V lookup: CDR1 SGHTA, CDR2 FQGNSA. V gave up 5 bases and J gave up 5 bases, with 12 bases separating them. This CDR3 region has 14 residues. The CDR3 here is CASSNRVVTGELFF. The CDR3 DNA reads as TGTGCCAGCAGCAACAGGGTTGTTACCGGGGAGCTGTTTTTT.

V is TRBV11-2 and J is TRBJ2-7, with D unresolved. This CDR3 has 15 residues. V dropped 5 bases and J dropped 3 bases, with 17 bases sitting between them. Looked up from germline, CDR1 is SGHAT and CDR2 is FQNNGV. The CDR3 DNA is TGTGCCAGCAGCCTCTCGACCCATGAGAGCTACGAGCAGTACTTC. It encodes CASSLSTHESYEQYF.

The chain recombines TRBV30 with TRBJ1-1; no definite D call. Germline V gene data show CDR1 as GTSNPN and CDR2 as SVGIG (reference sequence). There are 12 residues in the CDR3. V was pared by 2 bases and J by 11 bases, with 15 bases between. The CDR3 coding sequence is TGTGCCTGGAGTATGATCAGAGTCGGGGCTTTCTTT. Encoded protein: CAWSMIRVGAFF.

The CDR3 nucleotides read TGTGCCAGCGGGAGGGCCGGCTACGAGCAGTACTTC. Amino acid sequence: CASGRAGYEQYF. The rearrangement uses TRBV2 and TRBJ2-7; 7 nucleotides line up with TRBD2. The CDR3 spans 12 residues. V trimming: 8 bases; J trimming: 3 bases; junction bases outside the gene matches: 4. CDR1 and CDR2 (germline): SNHLY, FYNNEI.

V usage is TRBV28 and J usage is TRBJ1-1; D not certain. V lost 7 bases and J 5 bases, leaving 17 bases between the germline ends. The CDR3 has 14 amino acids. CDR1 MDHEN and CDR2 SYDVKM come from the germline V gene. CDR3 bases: TGTGCCAGCAAAAAACGCCCCTACGGAACTGAAGCTTTCTTT. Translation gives CASKKRPYGTEAFF.

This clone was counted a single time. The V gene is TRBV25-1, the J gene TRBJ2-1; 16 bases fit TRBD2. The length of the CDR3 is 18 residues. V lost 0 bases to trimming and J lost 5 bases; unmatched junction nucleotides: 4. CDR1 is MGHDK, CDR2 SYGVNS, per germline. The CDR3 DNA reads TGTGCCAGCAGTGAATATTTTGGGACTAGCGGGGGGGACAATGAGCAGTTCTTC. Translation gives CASSEYFGTSGGDNEQFF.

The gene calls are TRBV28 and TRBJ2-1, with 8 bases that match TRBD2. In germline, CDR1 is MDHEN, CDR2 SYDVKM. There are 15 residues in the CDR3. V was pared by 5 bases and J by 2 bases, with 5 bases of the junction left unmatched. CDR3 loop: CASSPGLAPYNEQFF. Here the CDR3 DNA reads TGTGCCAGCAGTCCTGGACTAGCTCCCTACAATGAGCAGTTCTTC.

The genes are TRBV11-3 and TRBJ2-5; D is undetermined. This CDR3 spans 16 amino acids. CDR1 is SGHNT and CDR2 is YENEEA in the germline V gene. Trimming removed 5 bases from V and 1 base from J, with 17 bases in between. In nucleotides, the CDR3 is TGTGCCAGCAGCCCATTGGAAGTGGCAGGCCAAGAGACCCAGTACTTC. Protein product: CASSPLEVAGQETQYF.

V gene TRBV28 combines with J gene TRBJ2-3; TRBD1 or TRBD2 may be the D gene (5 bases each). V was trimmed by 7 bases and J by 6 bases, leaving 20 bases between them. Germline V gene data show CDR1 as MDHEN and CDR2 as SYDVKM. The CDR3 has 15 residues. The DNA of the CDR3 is TGTGCCAGCACCCCCAGGGCCGCCTGGGGGGATACGCAGTATTTT. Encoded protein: CASTPRAAWGDTQYF.

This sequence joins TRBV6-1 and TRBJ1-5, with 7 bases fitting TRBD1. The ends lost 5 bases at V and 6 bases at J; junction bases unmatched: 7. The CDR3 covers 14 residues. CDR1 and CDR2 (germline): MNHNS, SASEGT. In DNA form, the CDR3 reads TGTGCCAGCAGTCTGGACAGGCTGGGTCAGCCCCAGCATTTT. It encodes CASSLDRLGQPQHF.

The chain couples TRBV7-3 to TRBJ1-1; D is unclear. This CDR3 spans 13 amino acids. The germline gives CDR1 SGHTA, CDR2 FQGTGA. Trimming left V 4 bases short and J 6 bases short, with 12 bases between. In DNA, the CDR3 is TGTGCCAGCAGCTCTAACGGAGGCGCTGAAGCTTTCTTT. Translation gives CASSSNGGAEAFF.

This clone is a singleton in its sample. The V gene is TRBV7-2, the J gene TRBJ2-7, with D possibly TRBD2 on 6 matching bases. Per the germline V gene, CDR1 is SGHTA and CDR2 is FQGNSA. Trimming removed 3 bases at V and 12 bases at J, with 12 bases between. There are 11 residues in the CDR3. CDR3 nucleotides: TGTGCCAGCAGCTTGAGACGGGAGTTGTACTTC. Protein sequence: CASSLRRELYF.

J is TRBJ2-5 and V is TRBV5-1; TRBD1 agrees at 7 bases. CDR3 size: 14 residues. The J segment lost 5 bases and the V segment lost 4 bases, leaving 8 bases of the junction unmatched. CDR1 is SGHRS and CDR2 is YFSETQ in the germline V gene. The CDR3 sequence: CASSTRQGGETQYF. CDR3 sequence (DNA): TGCGCCAGCAGCACGCGACAGGGTGGCGAGACCCAGTACTTC. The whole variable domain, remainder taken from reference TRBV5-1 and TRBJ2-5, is KAGVTQTPRYLIKTRGQQVTLSCSPISGHRSVSWYQQTPGQGLQFLFEYFSETQRNKGNFPGRFSGRQFSNSRSEMNVSTLELGDSALYLCASSTRQGGETQYFGPGTRLLVL.

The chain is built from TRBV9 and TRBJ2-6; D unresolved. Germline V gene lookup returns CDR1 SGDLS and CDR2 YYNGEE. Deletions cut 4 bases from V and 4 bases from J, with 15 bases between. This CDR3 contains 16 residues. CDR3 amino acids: CASSLDPKSGANVLTF. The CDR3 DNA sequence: TGTGCCAGCAGCCTGGACCCTAAGTCGGGGGCCAACGTCCTGACTTTC.

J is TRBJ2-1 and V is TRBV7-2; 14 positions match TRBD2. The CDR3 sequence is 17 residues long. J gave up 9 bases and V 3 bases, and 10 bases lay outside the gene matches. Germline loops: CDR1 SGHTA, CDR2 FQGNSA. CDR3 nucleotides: TGTGCCAGCAGCTTCCAAGGCGGACTAGCGGGAGGCTCTGAGCAGTTCTTC. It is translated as CASSFQGGLAGGSEQFF.

The CDR3 region has the DNA TGTGCCAGCAGGCAGGGATTTTACAATTCACCCCTCCACTTT. Its translation is CASRQGFYNSPLHF. This chain connects TRBV27 to TRBJ1-6; TRBD1 might be the D (5 bases). Germline V lookup: CDR1 MNHEY, CDR2 SMNVEV (reference sequence). The length of the CDR3 is 14 residues. With 6 bases removed from V and 7 bases from J, the gap between germline ends came to 13 bases.

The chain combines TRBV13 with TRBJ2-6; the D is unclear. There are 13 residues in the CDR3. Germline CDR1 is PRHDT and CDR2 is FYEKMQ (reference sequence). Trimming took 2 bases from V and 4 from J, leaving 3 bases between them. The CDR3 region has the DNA TGTGCCAGCAGCTTATCAGGGGCCAACGTCCTGACTTTC. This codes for CASSLSGANVLTF.

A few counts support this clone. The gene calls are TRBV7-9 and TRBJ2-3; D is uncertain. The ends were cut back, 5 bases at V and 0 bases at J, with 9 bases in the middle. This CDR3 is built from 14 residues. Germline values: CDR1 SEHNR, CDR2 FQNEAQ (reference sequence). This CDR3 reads CASSHRGSTDTQYF. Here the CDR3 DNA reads TGTGCCAGCAGCCATCGAGGTAGCACAGATACGCAGTATTTT.

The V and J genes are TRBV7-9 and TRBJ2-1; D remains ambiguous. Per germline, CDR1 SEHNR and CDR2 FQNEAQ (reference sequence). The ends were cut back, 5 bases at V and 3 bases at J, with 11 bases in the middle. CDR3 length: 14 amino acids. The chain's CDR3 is CASSAGPHYNEQFF. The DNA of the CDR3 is TGTGCCAGCAGCGCCGGACCGCACTACAATGAGCAGTTCTTC.

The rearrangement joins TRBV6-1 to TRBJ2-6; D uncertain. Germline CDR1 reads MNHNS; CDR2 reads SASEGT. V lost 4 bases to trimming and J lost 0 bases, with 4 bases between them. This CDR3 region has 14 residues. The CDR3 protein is CASSVDSGANVLTF. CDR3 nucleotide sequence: TGTGCCAGCAGTGTAGACTCTGGGGCCAACGTCCTGACTTTC.

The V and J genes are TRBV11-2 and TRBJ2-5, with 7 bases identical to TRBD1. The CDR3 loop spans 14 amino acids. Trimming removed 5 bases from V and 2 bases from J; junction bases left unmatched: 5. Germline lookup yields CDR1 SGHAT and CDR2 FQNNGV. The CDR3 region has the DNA TGTGCCAGCAGCCCCCTCAGGGGGCAAGAGACCCAGTACTTC. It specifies CASSPLRGQETQYF.

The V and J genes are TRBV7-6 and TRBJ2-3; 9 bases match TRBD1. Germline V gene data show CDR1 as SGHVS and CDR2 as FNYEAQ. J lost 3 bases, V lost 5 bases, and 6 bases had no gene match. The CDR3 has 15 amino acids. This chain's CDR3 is CASSPGTGLTDTQYF. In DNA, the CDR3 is TGTGCCAGCAGCCCCGGGACAGGGCTAACAGATACGCAGTATTTT.

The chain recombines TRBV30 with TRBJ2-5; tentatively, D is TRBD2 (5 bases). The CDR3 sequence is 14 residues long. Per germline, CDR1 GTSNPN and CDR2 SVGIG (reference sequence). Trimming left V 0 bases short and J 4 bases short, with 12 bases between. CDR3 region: CAWSVEGVRETQYF. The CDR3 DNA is TGTGCCTGGAGTGTTGAGGGAGTGAGAGAGACCCAGTACTTC.

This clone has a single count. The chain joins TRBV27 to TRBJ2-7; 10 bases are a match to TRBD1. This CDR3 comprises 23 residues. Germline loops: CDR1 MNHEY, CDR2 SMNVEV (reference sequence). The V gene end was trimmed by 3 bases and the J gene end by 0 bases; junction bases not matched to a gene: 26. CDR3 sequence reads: CASSFLTGTGVIGIPPSSYEQYF. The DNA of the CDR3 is TGTGCCAGCAGTTTCCTAACCGGGACAGGGGTCATCGGGATCCCACCAAGCTCCTACGAGCAGTACTTC.

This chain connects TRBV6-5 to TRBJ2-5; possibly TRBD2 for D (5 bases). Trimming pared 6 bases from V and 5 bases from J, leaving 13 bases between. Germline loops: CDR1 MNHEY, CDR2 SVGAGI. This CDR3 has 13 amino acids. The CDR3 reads CASRRGLVETQYF. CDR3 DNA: TGTGCCAGCAGGAGAGGGCTTGTGGAGACCCAGTACTTC.